This T cell receptor (beta chain) appears in the sequencing data of a study of T cell changes during pregnancy in multiple sclerosis (dated by TCRdb to between 2018 and 2020). About the full investigation: The study examined how the T cell repertoire changed over the course of pregnancy in women with multiple sclerosis.

The CDR3 sequence holds 13 residues, the cysteine and phenylalanine included. Here the CDR3 DNA is all that survives: 39 bases in frame from base 1. CDR1 and CDR2 (SGHAT, FQDESV) derive from the germline V gene (reference sequence). The junction shows trimming of 6 bases on V and 3 bases on J, plus 12 bases between the germline ends. The library was generated by the immunoSEQ multiplex PCR assay. TCRdb's version of the immuneACCESS table is confined to in-frame rearrangements and falls short of the full clone set. An unresolved V gene accounts for under half of the shortfall where checked; the remainder is of unknown origin. For this sample there are around 30,000 clones; over 85% appear just once. 3.5% to 4% of the sample goes to the ten largest clones. As regards this clone: Its antigen is not yet known. There are no base qualities to consult, and no much larger clone falls within one base.

The rearrangement combines TRBV11-1 with TRBJ2-7, and the D gene may be TRBD1, 6 bases matching. The sequence derives from a female donor with multiple sclerosis, enrolled in a pregnancy study. Sequences were derived from CD8+ T cells from peripheral blood mononuclear cells, sampled in the third trimester of pregnancy. The DNA sequence reads TGTGCCAGCAGGCAAACAGGGCTCTACGAGCAGTACTTC. Translated, it gives CASRQTGLYEQYF.